This entry is about one TCR beta chain. Its matching antigen is unknown. The record originates from a study of shared clonotypes between healthy human individuals. Whole-study findings and limits: Among four donors, roughly 5% of naive CD4 clonotypes were found in common.

Sequencing was performed with immunoSEQ multiplex PCR; in TCRdb, only in-frame clones are kept and a portion is missing. This sample has 2 million or so clones; roughly 95% occur once, and the top ten carry more than 0.1%. Germline V gene data show CDR1 as SNHLY and CDR2 as FYNNEI. This CDR3 contains 13 residues. This TCR was recovered from a man aged 18 to 29 in good health. The chain joins TRBV2 to TRBJ2-5; 7 bases line up with TRBD1. Sequencing was done on a sample of naive CD4+ T cells sorted from blood. Sample subset: CD45RA+ positively selected. CDR3 nucleotide sequence: TGTGCTAACCGATGGACAGGACAAGAGACCCAGTACTTC. It yields the protein CANRWTGQETQYF.